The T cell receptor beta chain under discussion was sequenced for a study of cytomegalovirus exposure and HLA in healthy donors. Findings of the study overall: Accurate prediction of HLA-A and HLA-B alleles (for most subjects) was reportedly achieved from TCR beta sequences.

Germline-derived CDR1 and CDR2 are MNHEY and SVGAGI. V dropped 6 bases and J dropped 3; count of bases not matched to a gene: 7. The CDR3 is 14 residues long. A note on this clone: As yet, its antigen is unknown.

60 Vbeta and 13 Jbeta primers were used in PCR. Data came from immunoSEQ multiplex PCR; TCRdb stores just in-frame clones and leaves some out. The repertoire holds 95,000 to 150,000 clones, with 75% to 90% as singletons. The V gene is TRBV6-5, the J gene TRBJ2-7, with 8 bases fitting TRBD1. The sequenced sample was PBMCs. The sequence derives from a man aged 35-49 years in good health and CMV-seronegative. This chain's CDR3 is CASSQQGGGYEQYF. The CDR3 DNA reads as TGTGCCAGCAGCCAACAGGGGGGAGGCTACGAGCAGTACTTC.